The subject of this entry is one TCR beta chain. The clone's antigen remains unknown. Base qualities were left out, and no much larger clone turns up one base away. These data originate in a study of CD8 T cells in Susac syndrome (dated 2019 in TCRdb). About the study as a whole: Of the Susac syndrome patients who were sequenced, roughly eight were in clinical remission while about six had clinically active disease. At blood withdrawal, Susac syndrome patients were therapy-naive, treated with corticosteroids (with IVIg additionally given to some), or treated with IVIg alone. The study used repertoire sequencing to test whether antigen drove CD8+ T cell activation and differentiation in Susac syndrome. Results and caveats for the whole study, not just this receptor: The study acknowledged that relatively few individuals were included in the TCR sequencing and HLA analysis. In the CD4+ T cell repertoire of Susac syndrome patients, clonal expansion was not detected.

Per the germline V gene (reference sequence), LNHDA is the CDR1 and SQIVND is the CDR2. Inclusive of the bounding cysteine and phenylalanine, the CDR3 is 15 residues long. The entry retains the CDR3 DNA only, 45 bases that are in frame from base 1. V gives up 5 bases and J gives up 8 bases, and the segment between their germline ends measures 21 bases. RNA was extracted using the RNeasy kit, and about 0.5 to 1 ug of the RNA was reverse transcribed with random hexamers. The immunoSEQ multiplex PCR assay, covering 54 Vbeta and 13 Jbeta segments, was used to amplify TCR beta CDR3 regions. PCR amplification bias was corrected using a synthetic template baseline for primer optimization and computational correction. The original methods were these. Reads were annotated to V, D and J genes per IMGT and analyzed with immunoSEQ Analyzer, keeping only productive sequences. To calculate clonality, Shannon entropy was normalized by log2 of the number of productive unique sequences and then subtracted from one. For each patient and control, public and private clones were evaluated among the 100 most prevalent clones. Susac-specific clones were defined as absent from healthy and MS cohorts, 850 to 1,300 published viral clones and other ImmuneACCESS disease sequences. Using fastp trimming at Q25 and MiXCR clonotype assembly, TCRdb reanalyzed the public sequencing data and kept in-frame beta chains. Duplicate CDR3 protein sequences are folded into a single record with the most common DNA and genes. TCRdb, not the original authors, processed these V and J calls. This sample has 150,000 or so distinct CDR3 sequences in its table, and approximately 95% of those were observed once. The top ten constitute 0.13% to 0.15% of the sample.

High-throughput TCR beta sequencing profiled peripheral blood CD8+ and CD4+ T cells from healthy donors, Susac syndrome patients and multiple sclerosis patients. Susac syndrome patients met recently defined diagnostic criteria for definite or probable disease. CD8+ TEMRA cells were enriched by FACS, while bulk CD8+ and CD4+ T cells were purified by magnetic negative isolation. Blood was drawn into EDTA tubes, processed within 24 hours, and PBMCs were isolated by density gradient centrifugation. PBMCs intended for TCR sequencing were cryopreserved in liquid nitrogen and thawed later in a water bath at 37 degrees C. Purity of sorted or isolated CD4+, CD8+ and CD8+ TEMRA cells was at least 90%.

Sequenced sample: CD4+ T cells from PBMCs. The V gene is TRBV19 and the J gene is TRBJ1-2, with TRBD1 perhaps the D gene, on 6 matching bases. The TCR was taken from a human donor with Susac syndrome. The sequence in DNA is TGTGCCAGTAGTCCCGGGACACCGGGAGAGAGAGGCTACACCTTC. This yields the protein CASSPGTPGERGYTF. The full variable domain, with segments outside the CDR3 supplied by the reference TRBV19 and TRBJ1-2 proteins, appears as DGGITQSPKYLFRKEGQNVTLSCEQNLNHDAMYWYRQDPGQGLRLIYYSQIVNDFQKGDIAEGYSVSREKKESFPLTVTSAQKNPTAFYLCASSPGTPGERGYTFGSGTRLTVV.